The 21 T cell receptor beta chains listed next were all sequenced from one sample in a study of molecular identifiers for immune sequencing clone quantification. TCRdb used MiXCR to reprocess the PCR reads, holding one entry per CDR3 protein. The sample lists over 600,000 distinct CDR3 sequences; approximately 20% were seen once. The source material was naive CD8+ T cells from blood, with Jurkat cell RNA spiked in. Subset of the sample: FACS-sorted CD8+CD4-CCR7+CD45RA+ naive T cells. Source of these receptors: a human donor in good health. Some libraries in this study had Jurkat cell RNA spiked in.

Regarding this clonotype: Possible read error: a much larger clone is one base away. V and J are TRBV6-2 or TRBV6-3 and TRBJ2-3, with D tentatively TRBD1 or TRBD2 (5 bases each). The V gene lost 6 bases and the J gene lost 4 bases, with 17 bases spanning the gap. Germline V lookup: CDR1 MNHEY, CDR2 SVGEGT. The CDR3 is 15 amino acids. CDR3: CASSPDRDGADTQYF. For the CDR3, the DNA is TGTGCCAGCAGCCCGGACCGGGACGGGGCAGATACGCAGTATTTT.

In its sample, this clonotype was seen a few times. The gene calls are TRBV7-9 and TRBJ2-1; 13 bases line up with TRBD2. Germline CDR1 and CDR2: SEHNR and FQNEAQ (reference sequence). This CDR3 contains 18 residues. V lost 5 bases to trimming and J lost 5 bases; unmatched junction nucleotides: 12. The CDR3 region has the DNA TGTGCCAGCAGCCACCCTTCGGACGGGACTAGCGGGAACAATGAGCAGTTCTTC. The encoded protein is CASSHPSDGTSGNNEQFF.

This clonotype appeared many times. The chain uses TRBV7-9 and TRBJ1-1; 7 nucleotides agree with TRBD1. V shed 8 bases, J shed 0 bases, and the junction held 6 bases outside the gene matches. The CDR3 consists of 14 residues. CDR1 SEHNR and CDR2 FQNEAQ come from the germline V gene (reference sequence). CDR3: CASYRGVMNTEAFF. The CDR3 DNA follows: TGTGCCAGCTACAGGGGAGTGATGAACACTGAAGCTTTCTTT.

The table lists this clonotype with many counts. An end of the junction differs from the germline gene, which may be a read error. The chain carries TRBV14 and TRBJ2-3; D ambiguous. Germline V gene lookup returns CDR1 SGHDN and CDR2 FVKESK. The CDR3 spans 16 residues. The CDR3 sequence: CASSQEWNSYTHTQYF. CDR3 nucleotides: TGTGCCAGCAGCCAAGAGTGGAATAGCTACACACATACGCAGTATTTT.

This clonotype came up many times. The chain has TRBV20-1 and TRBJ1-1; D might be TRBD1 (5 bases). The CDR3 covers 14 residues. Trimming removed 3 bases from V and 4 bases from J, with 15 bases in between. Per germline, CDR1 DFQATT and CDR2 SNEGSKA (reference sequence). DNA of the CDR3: TGCAGTGCTAGTAACAGGCCCCTTAGCACTGAAGCTTTCTTT. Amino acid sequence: CSASNRPLSTEAFF.

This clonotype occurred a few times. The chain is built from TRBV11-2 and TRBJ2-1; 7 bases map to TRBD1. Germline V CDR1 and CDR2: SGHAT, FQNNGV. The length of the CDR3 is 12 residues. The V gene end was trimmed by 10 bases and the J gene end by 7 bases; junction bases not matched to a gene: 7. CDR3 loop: CATEGAVNEQFF. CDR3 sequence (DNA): TGTGCCACAGAGGGGGCTGTAAATGAGCAGTTCTTC.

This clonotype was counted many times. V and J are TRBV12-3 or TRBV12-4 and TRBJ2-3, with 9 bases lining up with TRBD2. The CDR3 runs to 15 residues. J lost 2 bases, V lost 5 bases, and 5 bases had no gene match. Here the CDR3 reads CASSPSGTATDTQYF. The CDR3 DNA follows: TGTGCCAGCAGTCCTAGCGGGACGGCCACAGATACGCAGTATTTT.

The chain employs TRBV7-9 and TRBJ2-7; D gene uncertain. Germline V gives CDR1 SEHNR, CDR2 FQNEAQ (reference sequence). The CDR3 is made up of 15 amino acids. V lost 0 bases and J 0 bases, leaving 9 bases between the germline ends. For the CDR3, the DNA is TGTGCCAGCAGCTTAGCCGACCGCAGCTCCTACGAGCAGTACTTC. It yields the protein CASSLADRSSYEQYF.

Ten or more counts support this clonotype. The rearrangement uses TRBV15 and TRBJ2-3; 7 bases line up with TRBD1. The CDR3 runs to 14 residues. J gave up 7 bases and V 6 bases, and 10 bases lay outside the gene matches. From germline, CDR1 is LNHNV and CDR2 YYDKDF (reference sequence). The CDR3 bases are TGTGCCACCAGACAGGGGCCGCCCGGACATACGCAGTATTTT. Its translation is CATRQGPPGHTQYF.

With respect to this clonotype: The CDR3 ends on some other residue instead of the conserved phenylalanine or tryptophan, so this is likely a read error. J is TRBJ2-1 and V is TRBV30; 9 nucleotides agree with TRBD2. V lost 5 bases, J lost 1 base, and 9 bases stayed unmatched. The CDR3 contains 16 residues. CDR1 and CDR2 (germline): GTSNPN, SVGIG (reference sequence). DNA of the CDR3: TGTGCCTGGGTCATGGCGGGAGGGCCATCCTACAATGAGCAGTTCCTC. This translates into CAWVMAGGPSYNEQFL.

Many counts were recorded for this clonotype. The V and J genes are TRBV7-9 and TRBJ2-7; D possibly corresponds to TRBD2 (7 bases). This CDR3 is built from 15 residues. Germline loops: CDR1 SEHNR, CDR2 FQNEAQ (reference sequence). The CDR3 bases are TGTTCCCCGGTGGGGGGGGCCATCGTCTCCTACGAGCAGTACTTC. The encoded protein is CSPVGGAIVSYEQYF.

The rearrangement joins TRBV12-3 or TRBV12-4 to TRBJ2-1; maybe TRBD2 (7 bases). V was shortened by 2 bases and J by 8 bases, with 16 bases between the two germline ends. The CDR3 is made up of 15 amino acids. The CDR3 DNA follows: TGTGCCAGCAGTTTAAAGGGGGGGGCTGTCTATGAGCAGTTCTTC. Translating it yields CASSLKGGAVYEQFF.

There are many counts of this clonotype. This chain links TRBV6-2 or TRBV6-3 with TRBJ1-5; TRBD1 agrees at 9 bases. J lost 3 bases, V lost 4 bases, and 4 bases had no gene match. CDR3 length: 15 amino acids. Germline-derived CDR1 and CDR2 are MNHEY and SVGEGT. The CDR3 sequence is CASSWGQGLNQPQHF. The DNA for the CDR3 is TGTGCCAGCAGTTGGGGACAGGGACTCAATCAGCCCCAGCATTTT.

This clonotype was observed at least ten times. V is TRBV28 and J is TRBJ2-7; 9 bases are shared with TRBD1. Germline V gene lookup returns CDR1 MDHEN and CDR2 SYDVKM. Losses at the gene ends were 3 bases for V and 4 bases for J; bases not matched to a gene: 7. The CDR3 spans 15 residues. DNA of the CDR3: TGTGCCAGCAGTTTTCGGGGGGACAGGGCGTACGAGCAGTACTTC. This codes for CASSFRGDRAYEQYF.

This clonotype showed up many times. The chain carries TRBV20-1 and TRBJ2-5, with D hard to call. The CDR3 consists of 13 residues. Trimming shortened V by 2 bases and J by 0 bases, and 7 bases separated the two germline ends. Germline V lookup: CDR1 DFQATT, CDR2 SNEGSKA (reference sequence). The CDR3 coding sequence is TGCAGTGCTAGACCCTCGTACCAAGAGACCCAGTACTTC. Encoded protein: CSARPSYQETQYF.

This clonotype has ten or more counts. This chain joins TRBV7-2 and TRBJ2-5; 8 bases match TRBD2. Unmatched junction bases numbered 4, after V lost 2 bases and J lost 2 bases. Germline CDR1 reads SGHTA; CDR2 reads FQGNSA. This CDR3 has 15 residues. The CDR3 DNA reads TGTGCCAGCAGCTTACCTAGCGGGCCTCAAGAGACCCAGTACTTC. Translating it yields CASSLPSGPQETQYF.

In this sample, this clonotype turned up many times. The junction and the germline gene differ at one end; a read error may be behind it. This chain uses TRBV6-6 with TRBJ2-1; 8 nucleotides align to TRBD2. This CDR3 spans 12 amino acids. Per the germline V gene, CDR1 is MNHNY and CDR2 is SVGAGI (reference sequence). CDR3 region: CASSYLGPGGAF. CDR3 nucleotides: TGTGCCAGCAGTTACCTGGGACCCGGGGGGGCCTTC.

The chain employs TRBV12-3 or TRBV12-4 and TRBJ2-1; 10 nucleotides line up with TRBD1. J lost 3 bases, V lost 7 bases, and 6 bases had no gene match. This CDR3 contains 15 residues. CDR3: CASTPRTGGYNEQFF. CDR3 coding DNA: TGTGCCAGCACCCCTAGGACAGGGGGCTACAATGAGCAGTTCTTC.

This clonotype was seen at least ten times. CDR3 sequence: CASSISSGGSYNEQFF. The CDR3 DNA follows: TGTGCCAGTAGTATATCTAGCGGGGGCTCCTACAATGAGCAGTTCTTC. The genes are TRBV19 and TRBJ2-1; 10 bases agree with TRBD2. Germline V gene lookup returns CDR1 LNHDA and CDR2 SQIVND (reference sequence). With V trimmed by 2 bases and J by 0 bases, 1 base remained unmatched. CDR3 length equals 16 residues. The entire variable domain, with the rest obtained from reference TRBV19 and TRBJ2-1, is as follows: DGGITQSPKYLFRKEGQNVTLSCEQNLNHDAMYWYRQDPGQGLRLIYYSQIVNDFQKGDIAEGYSVSREKKESFPLTVTSAQKNPTAFYLCASSISSGGSYNEQFFGPGTRLTVL.

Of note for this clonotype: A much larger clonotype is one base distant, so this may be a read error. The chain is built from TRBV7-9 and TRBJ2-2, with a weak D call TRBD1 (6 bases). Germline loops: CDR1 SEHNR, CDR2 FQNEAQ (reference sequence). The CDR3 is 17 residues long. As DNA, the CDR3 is TGTGCCAGCACCGATATTCAAGGGGGAGCGAACACCAGGGAGCCGTTTTTT. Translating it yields CASTDIQGGANTREPFF.

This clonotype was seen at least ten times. The CDR3 here is CASSFGGLTQPYEQYF. In DNA, the CDR3 is TGTGCCAGCAGCTTTGGGGGACTAACTCAACCCTACGAGCAGTACTTC. The chain carries TRBV11-2 and TRBJ2-7; TRBD2 aligns across 7 bases. The CDR3 extends over 16 amino acids. V was pared by 3 bases and J by 2 bases, with 10 bases of the junction left unmatched. CDR1 SGHAT and CDR2 FQNNGV come from the germline V gene.